Presented here are 24 T cell receptor beta chains from one specimen sequenced in a study of blood T cell repertoires in COVID-19. Only in-frame clones appear in the TCRdb table, and some are missing; sequencing was by immunoSEQ multiplex PCR. Of 210,000 or so clones in the sample, around 80% were seen once. Input material: peripheral blood. The receptors were sampled from a woman older than 75 with active or convalescent COVID-19.

The chain recombines TRBV7-2 with TRBJ2-4; a possible D gene is TRBD1 (6 bases). Trimming cost V 1 base and J 9 bases, with 13 bases left between them. From germline, CDR1 is SGHTA and CDR2 FQGNSA. This CDR3 is 14 amino acids long. The CDR3 protein is CASSLVAGDGIQYF. The CDR3 coding sequence is TGTGCCAGCAGCTTAGTGGCAGGGGATGGCATTCAGTACTTC.

Written as DNA, the CDR3 is TGTGCCAGCAGCATGACTAGCGGCTACAATGAGCAGTTCTTC. Encoded protein: CASSMTSGYNEQFF. This chain joins TRBV6-6 and TRBJ2-1; TRBD2 matches at 9 bases. This CDR3 has 14 amino acids. V was clipped by 6 bases and J by 3 bases; unmatched bases: 3. Germline CDR1 MNHNY, CDR2 SVGAGI (reference sequence).

The chain combines TRBV12-3 or TRBV12-4 with TRBJ1-5; 7 nucleotides align to TRBD1. The junction had 1 base not matched to a gene; V was cut back by 5 bases and J by 6 bases. This CDR3 has 12 amino acids. The CDR3 DNA sequence: TGTGCCAGCAGTAACAGGGGTCAGCCCCAGCATTTT. This encodes CASSNRGQPQHF.

The chain uses TRBV6-4 and TRBJ1-2, with TRBD1 identical over 7 bases. CDR3 length: 14 residues. After removal of 6 bases from V and 1 base from J, the junction contained 5 bases not matched to a gene. Per the germline V gene, CDR1 is MRHNA and CDR2 is SNTAGT. The chain's CDR3 is CASRRDSGNYGYTF. CDR3 in DNA: TGTGCCAGCAGACGGGACAGTGGTAACTATGGCTACACCTTC.

This chain connects TRBV4-3 to TRBJ2-5, with 7 bases lining up with TRBD1. V trimming: 4 bases; J trimming: 1 base; junction bases outside the gene matches: 0. Germline CDR1 reads LGHNA; CDR2 reads YSLEER. The CDR3 covers 13 residues. The CDR3 loop reads CASSPGGQETQYF. CDR3 in DNA: TGCGCCAGCAGCCCAGGGGGCCAAGAGACCCAGTACTTC.

V and J are TRBV6-2 or TRBV6-3 and TRBJ2-6; possibly TRBD2 for D (5 bases). Germline V gives CDR1 MNHEY, CDR2 SVGEGT. The CDR3 has 15 residues. The germline V and J ends were trimmed by 6 bases and 4 bases, with 13 bases remaining between them. CDR3 sequence: CASSLSLAGANVLTF. The CDR3 DNA reads TGTGCCAGCAGCCTCTCGTTAGCGGGGGCCAACGTCCTGACTTTC.

This rearrangement joins TRBV10-3 to TRBJ2-3; the D gene is possibly TRBD2 (6 bases). V dropped 1 base and J dropped 1 base, with 9 bases sitting between them. Per germline, CDR1 ENHRY and CDR2 SYGVKD. The CDR3 loop spans 15 amino acids. CDR3 loop: CAISELPSGTDTQYF. CDR3 DNA: TGTGCCATCAGTGAGTTGCCTAGCGGCACAGATACGCAGTATTTT.

The genes are TRBV18 and TRBJ2-7; possible D gene TRBD2, 6 bases. This CDR3 is 13 amino acids long. Deletions cut 3 bases from V and 8 bases from J, with 14 bases between. Germline values: CDR1 KGHSH, CDR2 LQKENI. Here the CDR3 reads CASSPPGLGKQYF. The CDR3, as DNA: TGTGCCAGCTCACCGCCGGGACTCGGGAAGCAGTACTTC. Full variable domain (outside the CDR3, taken from reference TRBV18 and TRBJ2-7): NAGVMQNPRHLVRRRGQEARLRCSPMKGHSHVYWYRQLPEEGLKFMVYLQKENIIDESGMPKERFSAEFPKEGPSILRIQQVVRGDSAAYFCASSPPGLGKQYFGPGTRLTVT.

The chain joins TRBV5-5 to TRBJ1-1; D unresolved. CDR1 and CDR2 from the germline V gene are SGHKS and YYEKEE (reference sequence). Trimming removed 4 bases at V and 3 bases at J, with 13 bases between. The length of the CDR3 is 14 residues. CDR3 loop: CASSTSTEHTEAFF. The DNA of the CDR3 is TGTGCCAGCAGCACGTCGACGGAGCACACTGAAGCTTTCTTT.

The CDR3 DNA sequence: TGTGCCAGCACCTTTAGCTATGAGCAGTTCTTC. Its protein product is CASTFSYEQFF. This chain links TRBV12-3 or TRBV12-4 with TRBJ2-1; D is ambiguous. The CDR3 spans 11 residues. Deletions cut 7 bases from V and 8 bases from J, with 9 bases between.

This clone was picked up a small number of times. This chain uses TRBV27 with TRBJ1-1; D may be TRBD1 (6 bases). The V and J ends lost 7 bases and 12 bases respectively, with 15 bases between them. CDR3 size: 11 residues. Germline-derived CDR1 and CDR2 are MNHEY and SMNVEV (reference sequence). The CDR3 here is CASIAGTSSFF. The CDR3 coding sequence is TGTGCCAGCATAGCCGGGACATCTTCTTTCTTT.

The rearrangement links TRBV4-1 to TRBJ2-6, with 9 bases identical to TRBD1. The germline CDR1 and CDR2 sequences are MGHRA and YSYEKL. The CDR3 length is 19 residues. Germline trimming cut 1 base from V and 2 bases from J; bases unmatched to any gene: 9. The chain's CDR3 is CASSQGGSTGGAGANVLTF. In nucleotides, the CDR3 is TGCGCCAGCAGCCAAGGTGGTAGTACAGGGGGCGCTGGGGCCAACGTCCTGACTTTC.

The chain uses TRBV14 and TRBJ2-5; 7 nucleotides line up with TRBD1. Germline assignment: CDR1 SGHDN and CDR2 FVKESK. The CDR3 extends over 17 amino acids. V was clipped by 4 bases and J by 3 bases; unmatched bases: 14. The CDR3 loop reads CASSPQWGTAGEETQYF. As DNA, the CDR3 is TGTGCCAGCAGCCCCCAGTGGGGGACAGCCGGTGAAGAGACCCAGTACTTC.

The chain employs TRBV3-1 (or the pseudogene TRBV3-2) and TRBJ1-2, with D possibly TRBD1 on 5 matching bases. This CDR3 is 15 amino acids long. Trimming removed 1 base at V and 8 bases at J, with 17 bases between. Germline V lookup: CDR1 LGHDT, CDR2 YNNKEL (reference sequence). The CDR3 DNA sequence: TGTGCCAGCAGCCAAGCTGCCATCGACAGAAACGGCTACACCTTC. Protein sequence: CASSQAAIDRNGYTF.

The chain has TRBV7-3 and TRBJ2-3, with TRBD2 identical over 7 bases. The CDR3 spans 13 residues. Germline CDR1 reads SGHTA; CDR2 reads FQGTGA. Unmatched junction bases numbered 1, after V lost 3 bases and J lost 4 bases. CDR3 nucleotides: TGTGCCAGCAGCTTGACTAGCCCAGATACGCAGTATTTT. Encoded protein: CASSLTSPDTQYF.

The J gene is TRBJ2-7, the V gene TRBV2; 8 nucleotides match TRBD1. The V and J ends lost 6 bases and 7 bases, in that order; junction bases with no gene match: 8. The CDR3 length is 13 residues. CDR1 and CDR2 from the germline V gene are SNHLY and FYNNEI. CDR3 DNA sequence: TGTGCCAGCAGCCCCGGACAGGGTTTAGAGCAGTACTTC. Translated: CASSPGQGLEQYF.

The chain is built from TRBV7-2 and TRBJ2-1, with TRBD2 matching over 7 bases. Germline-derived CDR1 and CDR2 are SGHTA and FQGNSA. After removal of 1 base from V and 8 bases from J, the junction contained 2 bases not matched to a gene. This CDR3 has 13 amino acids. The CDR3: CASSLVGRYEQFF. The CDR3 coding sequence is TGTGCCAGCAGCTTAGTCGGGAGGTATGAGCAGTTCTTC.

The V and J genes are TRBV19 and TRBJ2-7; 8 bases are a match to TRBD2. Germline lookup yields CDR1 LNHDA and CDR2 SQIVND (reference sequence). The V gene end was trimmed by 4 bases and the J gene end by 2 bases; junction bases not matched to a gene: 1. CDR3 length: 13 residues. The CDR3 region is CASSTGLAYEQYF. For the CDR3, the DNA is TGTGCCAGTAGTACGGGACTAGCCTACGAGCAGTACTTC.

The rearrangement joins TRBV6-5 to TRBJ1-2, with a possible D match to TRBD1 (5 bases). The CDR3 is made up of 14 amino acids. In germline, CDR1 is MNHEY, CDR2 SVGAGI. Between the trimmed V and J ends, which lost 6 bases and 5 bases, there was a span of 16 bases. CDR3 coding DNA: TGTGCCAGCAGGGGGACTCTCCGGTGGTATGGCTACACCTTC. Translating gives CASRGTLRWYGYTF.

The chain links TRBV7-2 to TRBJ1-4, with 7 bases lining up with TRBD1. The CDR3 runs 15 residues. The V gene's germline CDR1 is SGHTA and CDR2 FQGNSA. V lost 5 bases, J lost 1 base, and 4 bases stayed unmatched. The CDR3 coding sequence is TGTGCCAGCAGCCCCAGACAGGGAACTAATGAAAAACTGTTTTTT. This codes for CASSPRQGTNEKLFF.

J is TRBJ1-5 and V is TRBV19, with 8 bases fitting TRBD1. Germline-derived CDR1 and CDR2 are LNHDA and SQIVND (reference sequence). The J segment lost 1 base and the V segment lost 3 bases, leaving 5 bases of the junction unmatched. CDR3 size: 16 residues. The DNA for the CDR3 is TGTGCCAGTAGTATGCCCGACAGGGGCAGCAATCAGCCCCAGCATTTT. This gives the protein CASSMPDRGSNQPQHF.

The chain employs TRBV5-1 and TRBJ1-1; tentative D call: TRBD1 (6 bases). The CDR3 contains 16 residues. Germline CDR1 SGHRS, CDR2 YFSETQ. Trimming removed 9 bases from V and 1 base from J, with 22 bases in between. The DNA of the CDR3 is TGCGCCACCGAGGAAGGGGGAGTTAGAGGGAACACTGAAGCTTTCTTT. Its translation: CATEEGGVRGNTEAFF.

V is TRBV28 and J is TRBJ2-7; D possibly corresponds to TRBD1 (5 bases). The germline V gene has CDR1 MDHEN and CDR2 SYDVKM. V was shortened by 8 bases and J by 2 bases, with 16 bases between the two germline ends. The CDR3 loop spans 14 amino acids. The DNA of the CDR3 is TGTGCCAGCGTTGATGGGGCCAGGGCCTACGAGCAGTACTTC. As protein: CASVDGARAYEQYF.

Only one count was recorded for this clone. The V call is TRBV6-1, the J call TRBJ1-2; TRBD1 might be the D (5 bases). The ends were cut back, 0 bases at V and 4 bases at J, with 9 bases in the middle. The CDR3 is 14 residues long. Germline CDR1 is MNHNS and CDR2 is SASEGT. CDR3 nucleotide sequence: TGTGCCAGCAGTGAAGCGCGGGGGATCTATGGCTACACCTTC. Amino acid sequence: CASSEARGIYGYTF.